One and the same sample provided the 28 T cell receptor beta chains below, sequenced in a study of shared clonotypes between healthy human individuals (dated by TCRdb to the early 2020s). Library prep was done by the immunoSEQ multiplex PCR assay. The source is immuneACCESS, and TCRdb retained only in-frame sequences with V and J called. Part of the clones is not carried over; for the studies checked, unresolved V genes explain less than half of this, and the remainder is unexplained. This sample lists around 1.5 million clones; 98% were detected once. The ten largest clones represent about 0.42% of the sample. Sequences were obtained from naive CD4+ T cells sorted from blood. The sample's cell subset or site, from its label and the paper: CD45RA+ positively selected. The source of these receptors is a man aged 25-40 years in good health.

The rearrangement joins TRBV19 to TRBJ2-7; D unresolved. Germline values: CDR1 LNHDA, CDR2 SQIVND (reference sequence). Trimming took off 7 bases at V and 0 bases at J, with 7 bases between the two ends. The CDR3 length is 12 residues. CDR3 nucleotides: TGTGCCAGTAAGGGTCCCTCCTACGAGCAGTACTTC. Translation: CASKGPSYEQYF.

This CDR3 reads CAGDPGQDYYGYTF. CDR3 nucleotides: TGTGCCGGGGATCCGGGACAGGATTACTATGGCTACACCTTC. The genes are TRBV7-9 and TRBJ1-2, with 8 bases lining up with TRBD1. Germline loops: CDR1 SEHNR, CDR2 FQNEAQ (reference sequence). This CDR3 comprises 14 residues. V trimming: 11 bases; J trimming: 3 bases; junction bases outside the gene matches: 11. The full variable domain, rest sourced from reference TRBV7-9 and TRBJ1-2, is DTGVSQNPRHKITKRGQNVTFRCDPISEHNRLYWYRQTLGQGPEFLTYFQNEAQLEKSRLLSDRFSAERPKGSFSTLEIQRTEQGDSAMYLCAGDPGQDYYGYTFGSGTRLTVV.

The J gene is TRBJ2-5, the V gene TRBV6-6; 12 bases agree with TRBD2. The germline gives CDR1 MNHNY, CDR2 SVGAGI (reference sequence). The CDR3 runs 15 residues. V lost 6 bases, J lost 7 bases, and 9 bases stayed unmatched. CDR3 DNA: TGTGCCAGCAGAGGGGGACTAGCGGGCACCGGGACCCAGTACTTC. It encodes CASRGGLAGTGTQYF.

The chain employs TRBV5-1 and TRBJ1-1, with D tentatively TRBD1 (5 bases). The CDR3 is 15 residues long. The V and J ends lost 4 bases and 1 base respectively, with 14 bases between them. Germline lookup yields CDR1 SGHRS and CDR2 YFSETQ. The CDR3 DNA reads TGCGCCAGCAGCCTCCGCGGGGGGGAGAACACTGAAGCTTTCTTT. It translates to CASSLRGGENTEAFF.

This sequence joins TRBV7-2 and TRBJ2-7; unclear D gene. Germline lookup yields CDR1 SGHTA and CDR2 FQGNSA. V dropped 0 bases and J dropped 7 bases, with 7 bases sitting between them. CDR3 length: 12 residues. The CDR3 here is CASSLARSEQYF. The CDR3 DNA is TGTGCCAGCAGCTTAGCCAGGTCGGAGCAGTACTTC.

The rearrangement links TRBV19 to TRBJ2-5; 10 bases are a match to TRBD2. Germline assignment: CDR1 LNHDA and CDR2 SQIVND (reference sequence). V shed 5 bases and J 5 bases; nucleotides not matched to a gene: 8. The CDR3 extends over 15 amino acids. This CDR3 is CASSGEREGLETQYF. The CDR3 nucleotides read TGTGCCAGTAGTGGGGAGCGGGAGGGCCTGGAGACCCAGTACTTC.

The gene calls are TRBV11-2 and TRBJ2-3; D unclear. Trimming took off 5 bases at V and 4 bases at J, with 16 bases between the two ends. This CDR3 region has 15 residues. CDR1 and CDR2 from the germline V gene are SGHAT and FQNNGV. The CDR3 loop is CASSPAPRGADTQYF. As DNA, the CDR3 is TGTGCCAGCAGCCCCGCCCCCAGAGGCGCAGATACGCAGTATTTT.

The V call is TRBV5-1, the J call TRBJ2-1, with 9 bases fitting TRBD1. V was clipped by 4 bases and J by 1 base; unmatched bases: 9. CDR1 is SGHRS and CDR2 is YFSETQ in the germline V gene. This CDR3 contains 17 residues. CDR3 DNA sequence: TGCGCCAGCAGCCTGCCGGGACAGGGAGAATCCTACAATGAGCAGTTCTTC. As protein: CASSLPGQGESYNEQFF.

The sample holds one count of this clone. This chain uses TRBV19 with TRBJ2-1, with 8 bases matching TRBD1. The V gene end was trimmed by 3 bases and the J gene end by 5 bases; junction bases not matched to a gene: 9. CDR1 and CDR2 (germline): LNHDA, SQIVND (reference sequence). This CDR3 region has 16 residues. Here the CDR3 DNA reads TGTGCCAGTAGTATTCAATCAGGGGGCCACCACAATGAGCAGTTCTTC. Translation: CASSIQSGGHHNEQFF.

CDR3 in amino acids: CASSDGDNNEQFF. In DNA, the CDR3 is TGTGCCAGCAGCGACGGGGATAACAATGAGCAGTTCTTC. This chain links TRBV11-3 with TRBJ2-1; D may be TRBD2 (5 bases). V lost 5 bases and J 5 bases, leaving 10 bases between the germline ends. The CDR3 extends over 13 amino acids. Germline V gene lookup returns CDR1 SGHNT and CDR2 YENEEA. The full variable domain, completed using reference TRBV11-3 and TRBJ2-1, is EAGVVQSPRYKIIEKKQPVAFWCNPISGHNTLYWYLQNLGQGPELLIRYENEEAVDDSQLPKDRFSAERLKGVDSTLKIQPAELGDSAVYLCASSDGDNNEQFFGPGTRLTVL.

The V gene is TRBV19, the J gene TRBJ2-1, with 8 bases that match TRBD1. The CDR3 has 17 residues. Germline CDR1 and CDR2: LNHDA and SQIVND (reference sequence). V lost 4 bases to trimming and J lost 1 base; unmatched junction nucleotides: 9. CDR3 residues: CASSNPRTGNSYNEQFF. As DNA, the CDR3 is TGTGCCAGTAGTAACCCTAGGACAGGGAATTCCTACAATGAGCAGTTCTTC.

This rearrangement joins TRBV18 to TRBJ1-4, with a possible D match to TRBD1 (5 bases). The CDR3 consists of 15 residues. Trimming removed 3 bases at V and 2 bases at J, with 10 bases between. The germline gives CDR1 KGHSH, CDR2 LQKENI. The CDR3 DNA sequence: TGTGCCAGCTCACCCGGGACCGCTACTAATGAAAAACTGTTTTTT. It is translated as CASSPGTATNEKLFF. Looking up the rest from reference TRBV18 and TRBJ1-4 gives the full variable domain: NAGVMQNPRHLVRRRGQEARLRCSPMKGHSHVYWYRQLPEEGLKFMVYLQKENIIDESGMPKERFSAEFPKEGPSILRIQQVVRGDSAAYFCASSPGTATNEKLFFGSGTQLSVL.

Remarks on this clone: Within the sample, other DNA sequences also encode this same CDR3. The chain's CDR3 is CASSLERLNTGELFF. As DNA, the CDR3 is TGCGCCAGCAGCTTGGAACGATTGAACACCGGGGAGCTGTTTTTT. The chain uses TRBV5-1 and TRBJ2-2; no firm D call. V shed 0 bases and J shed 1 base, with 7 bases lying between them. This CDR3 comprises 15 residues. Germline values: CDR1 SGHRS, CDR2 YFSETQ.

This clone has only one observation. V and J are TRBV21-1 and TRBJ2-7; the table's D call of TRBD2 was not tested on the DNA. TRBV21-1 has pseudogene status. CDR3 size: 15 residues. The CDR3 sequence is CASSKEPLRAYEQYF. CDR3 in DNA: TGTGCCAGCAGCAAAGAGCCCCTGCGGGCCTACGAGCAGTACTTC.

The rearrangement uses TRBV6-1 and TRBJ2-2; no clear D. Trimming took off 4 bases at V and 3 bases at J, with 9 bases between the two ends. This CDR3 has 14 amino acids. The germline CDR1 and CDR2 sequences are MNHNS and SASEGT. The CDR3 DNA is TGTGCCAGCAGTGTCGGACGAGACACCGGGGAGCTGTTTTTT. Amino acid sequence: CASSVGRDTGELFF.

The V and J genes are TRBV7-2 and TRBJ2-3; no clear D gene. The germline V gene encodes CDR1 SGHTA and CDR2 FQGNSA. The length of the CDR3 is 18 residues. Trimming stripped 1 base from V and 2 bases from J, with 19 bases between. The CDR3 loop reads CASSLGISLSRATDTQYF. In DNA form, the CDR3 reads TGTGCCAGCAGCTTAGGAATCAGTTTGAGCCGGGCCACAGATACGCAGTATTTT.

The genes are TRBV7-8 and TRBJ2-6, with D possibly TRBD1 on 5 matching bases. The CDR3 runs 17 residues. Germline CDR1 SGHVS, CDR2 FQNEAQ. The V and J ends lost 3 bases and 0 bases respectively, with 12 bases between them. The CDR3 spells CASSFPRASSGANVLTF. CDR3 nucleotides: TGTGCCAGCAGCTTTCCCAGGGCCAGCTCTGGGGCCAACGTCCTGACTTTC.

The chain links TRBV29-1 to TRBJ2-7, with a weak D call TRBD2 (5 bases). V was trimmed by 4 bases and J by 4 bases, leaving 11 bases between them. Per germline, CDR1 SQVTM and CDR2 ANQGSEA. There are 12 residues in the CDR3. CDR3 DNA sequence: TGCAGCGTTGTACGGGGAGAATACGAGCAGTACTTC. This gives the protein CSVVRGEYEQYF.

The chain joins TRBV9 to TRBJ2-7; 7 nucleotides line up with TRBD2. Trimming cost V 0 bases and J 6 bases; bases outside gene matches: 6. The CDR3 length is 14 residues. Germline assignment: CDR1 SGDLS and CDR2 YYNGEE. CDR3 nucleotide sequence: TGTGCCAGCAGCGTAGAGGGACTACGAGGCGAGCAGTACTTC. It is translated as CASSVEGLRGEQYF.

In nucleotides, the CDR3 is TGTGCCAGCACTAATGACAGGGGATTTGACAATCAGCCCCAGCATTTT. Its translation is CASTNDRGFDNQPQHF. J is TRBJ1-5 and V is TRBV28; 8 bases agree with TRBD1. Germline V gene sequence: CDR1 MDHEN, CDR2 SYDVKM. V lost 7 bases to trimming and J lost 3 bases; unmatched junction nucleotides: 11. The CDR3 is 16 residues long.

The chain has TRBV5-1 and TRBJ2-3; D gene unclear. The germline V gene encodes CDR1 SGHRS and CDR2 YFSETQ. Trimming cost V 4 bases and J 4 bases, with 13 bases left between them. The CDR3 loop spans 14 amino acids. The CDR3 nucleotides read TGCGCCAGCAGCCCCCAAAGTTCTTCAGATACGCAGTATTTT. Its translation: CASSPQSSSDTQYF.

The chain employs TRBV4-3 and TRBJ2-4, with D uncertain. The CDR3 is 15 residues long. V was shortened by 1 base and J by 0 bases, with 7 bases between the two germline ends. CDR1 is LGHNA, CDR2 YSLEER, per germline. CDR3 sequence (DNA): TGCGCCAGCAGCCAAGGGGGTCTAGCCAAAAACATTCAGTACTTC. This sequence encodes CASSQGGLAKNIQYF.

V gene TRBV2 combines with J gene TRBJ2-7; D may be TRBD1 (5 bases). The V gene lost 1 base and the J gene lost 2 bases, with 9 bases spanning the gap. CDR3 size: 14 residues. Germline V gene lookup returns CDR1 SNHLY and CDR2 FYNNEI. The CDR3 DNA follows: TGTGCCAGCAGTGAAGAACAGGTAACCTACGAGCAGTACTTC. Translated, it gives CASSEEQVTYEQYF.

Note on this clone: The sample carries other DNA sequences with the same CDR3. The chain combines TRBV9 with TRBJ2-3; no clear D. The CDR3 covers 12 residues. V dropped 4 bases and J dropped 1 base, with 4 bases sitting between them. Germline CDR1 reads SGDLS; CDR2 reads YYNGEE. The CDR3 nucleotides are TGTGCCAGCAGCCCTCGCACAGATACGCAGTATTTT. This sequence encodes CASSPRTDTQYF.

CDR3 nucleotides: TGTGCCAGCAGCTTGCGGAGCTCGGGGGCCAACGTCCTGACTTTC. Its protein product is CASSLRSSGANVLTF. The V gene is TRBV5-8, the J gene TRBJ2-6; no definite D call. The CDR3 runs 15 residues. V was clipped by 1 base and J by 4 bases, with 9 bases between them. Germline CDR1 reads SGHTS; CDR2 reads YDEGEE.

This clone is a singleton in its sample. The V gene is TRBV19, the J gene TRBJ1-3; D call uncertain. CDR1 and CDR2 from the germline V gene are LNHDA and SQIVND (reference sequence). V was pared by 6 bases and J by 0 bases, with 12 bases between. This CDR3 contains 15 residues. CDR3 amino acids: CASSPWQVSGNTIYF. Written as DNA, the CDR3 is TGTGCCAGTAGCCCCTGGCAGGTCTCTGGAAACACCATATATTTT. Full variable domain (missing parts from reference TRBV19 and TRBJ1-3): DGGITQSPKYLFRKEGQNVTLSCEQNLNHDAMYWYRQDPGQGLRLIYYSQIVNDFQKGDIAEGYSVSREKKESFPLTVTSAQKNPTAFYLCASSPWQVSGNTIYFGEGSWLTVV.

V is TRBV28 and J is TRBJ1-5; the match to TRBD1 covers 7 bases. The CDR3 is made up of 14 amino acids. V shed 6 bases, J shed 3 bases, and the junction held 5 bases outside the gene matches. Germline V lookup: CDR1 MDHEN, CDR2 SYDVKM. The DNA for the CDR3 is TGTGCCAGCAGGGGGACAGTGTTCAATCAGCCCCAGCATTTT. Encoded protein: CASRGTVFNQPQHF.

This sequence joins TRBV27 and TRBJ2-1, with 13 bases matching TRBD2. The CDR3 runs to 16 residues. Germline assignment: CDR1 MNHEY and CDR2 SMNVEV (reference sequence). V lost 5 bases and J lost 9; bases outside the gene matches: 10. The CDR3 DNA follows: TGTGCCAGCAGTCCGTACGGACTAGCGGGAGAATCTGAGCAGTTCTTC. The encoded protein is CASSPYGLAGESEQFF.